Detailed here is one T cell receptor (beta chain). What it binds is unknown. This CDR3 spans 15 amino acids. V lost 6 bases and J 0 bases, leaving 14 bases between the germline ends. The germline CDR1 and CDR2 sequences are MNHEY and SVGAGI. The record originates from a study of cytomegalovirus exposure and HLA in healthy donors. The study, taken as a whole, reports: Cytomegalovirus status, reportedly, was diagnosed with high specificity and sensitivity by the classifier. First-cohort TCR clusters were later found to tend to co-occur in the roughly 110 validation repertoires.

Measured with immunoSEQ multiplex PCR; TCRdb has only the in-frame clones, and not every one. The sample comprises 100,000 to 150,000 clones, 75% to 90% of which are singletons, and about 1.1% rests with the top ten. The V gene is TRBV6-5, the J gene TRBJ1-2; D is ambiguous. Sequencing was done on a sample of PBMCs. The sequence was obtained from a woman aged 18-29 years in good health and CMV-seronegative. DNA of the CDR3: TGTGCCAGCAGCCCTTGGGCCAGTACTAACTATGGCTACACCTTC. Its translation: CASSPWASTNYGYTF.